The 14 T cell receptor beta chains in this list originate from one sample, sequenced in a study of post-analysis software for immune sequencing data. Study-level points and caveats: Patients used a handful of TRBV segments, including TRBV5-6, TRBV5-1 and TRBV20-1, more often than controls.

The antigens these receptors bind are not known. The authors incorporated unique molecular identifiers into the TCR beta cDNA libraries. TCRdb itself ran the PCR reads through MiXCR, one entry per CDR3 protein. Of fewer than 700,000 distinct CDR3 sequences listed, around 40% are singletons. Specimen: blood. These receptor sequences come from a girl between 5 and 17 years old with multiple sclerosis.

This clonotype was observed a few times. V is TRBV10-1 and J is TRBJ2-3; D may be TRBD2 (6 bases). With 3 bases removed from V and 2 bases from J, the gap between germline ends came to 12 bases. Germline loops: CDR1 WNHNN, CDR2 SYGVQD (reference sequence). CDR3 length: 15 amino acids. The CDR3 DNA reads TGCGCCAGCAGTGATGGACGGGAGTCCACAGATACGCAGTATTTT. Its translation is CASSDGRESTDTQYF.

The rearrangement uses TRBV7-9 and TRBJ1-1; no firm D call. Germline V gene sequence: CDR1 SEHNR, CDR2 FQNEAQ (reference sequence). Between the trimmed V and J ends, which lost 5 bases and 7 bases, there was a span of 11 bases. The length of the CDR3 is 12 residues. This CDR3 reads CASSPRTDEAFF. CDR3 in DNA: TGTGCCAGCAGCCCGAGGACTGATGAAGCTTTCTTT.

The chain uses TRBV10-3 and TRBJ1-5, with TRBD1 matching 10 bases. The CDR3 covers 13 residues. V trimming: 10 bases; J trimming: 6 bases; junction bases outside the gene matches: 6. The germline CDR1 and CDR2 sequences are ENHRY and SYGVKD. The CDR3 sequence: CATRQGAGQPQHF. Written as DNA, the CDR3 is TGTGCCACCAGACAGGGGGCCGGTCAGCCCCAGCATTTT.

This clonotype appeared many times. The genes are TRBV7-2 and TRBJ2-3; D remains ambiguous. This CDR3 region has 14 residues. Germline V gene sequence: CDR1 SGHTA, CDR2 FQGNSA. The germline V and J ends were trimmed by 7 bases and 1 base, with 12 bases remaining between them. CDR3 sequence: CASTMGSRTDTQYF. CDR3 DNA sequence: TGTGCCAGCACCATGGGCTCCCGCACAGATACGCAGTATTTT.

This clonotype was counted a few times. The V gene is TRBV6-5, the J gene TRBJ1-5, with D unclear. The CDR3 covers 13 residues. V lost 2 bases to trimming and J lost 5 bases, with 7 bases between them. The germline V gene has CDR1 MNHEY and CDR2 SVGAGI. The CDR3 protein is CASSYGVDQPQHF. The CDR3 nucleotides are TGTGCCAGCAGTTACGGGGTGGATCAGCCCCAGCATTTT.

The chain employs TRBV12-3 or TRBV12-4 and TRBJ1-1; perhaps TRBD1 as D (5 bases). V was cut by 6 bases and J by 8 bases, with 28 bases left in between. CDR3 size: 17 residues. The CDR3 DNA reads as TGTGCCAGCAGCCTCCCTCTCACCTGGGGGGGTGGTTCCGAAGCTTTCTTT. Amino acid sequence: CASSLPLTWGGGSEAFF.

V gene TRBV7-9 combines with J gene TRBJ2-1; D is unclear. V lost 1 base to trimming and J lost 8 bases, with 9 bases between them. The CDR3 is made up of 13 amino acids. Germline CDR1 reads SEHNR; CDR2 reads FQNEAQ (reference sequence). Written as DNA, the CDR3 is TGTGCCAGCAGCTTAGTTCTGGTTGATGAGCAGTTCTTC. Protein product: CASSLVLVDEQFF.

In its sample, this clonotype was seen a few times. In DNA form, the CDR3 reads TGCAGTGCTTTGGACAGGATTAATGAAAAACTGTTTTTT. Translation gives CSALDRINEKLFF. This rearrangement joins TRBV20-1 to TRBJ1-4; 7 bases map to TRBD1. Losses at the gene ends were 5 bases for V and 4 bases for J; bases not matched to a gene: 4. Germline V CDR1 and CDR2: DFQATT, SNEGSKA (reference sequence). This CDR3 is built from 13 residues.

This chain joins TRBV19 and TRBJ1-1; D is possibly TRBD1 (6 bases). V was cut by 3 bases and J by 4 bases, with 9 bases left in between. The CDR3 spans 13 residues. Germline V gene data show CDR1 as LNHDA and CDR2 as SQIVND (reference sequence). CDR3 coding DNA: TGTGCCAGTAGTATTCAGGGGACCACTGAAGCTTTCTTT. It translates to CASSIQGTTEAFF.

The table lists this clonotype with a few counts. The V and J genes are TRBV12-3 or TRBV12-4 and TRBJ1-2, with D possibly being TRBD1 (5 bases). V was clipped by 7 bases and J by 5 bases, with 17 bases between them. The CDR3 is 14 amino acids. The CDR3 is CASTAGSRFYGYTF. The CDR3 DNA reads as TGTGCCAGCACCGCAGGGTCTAGGTTTTATGGCTACACCTTC.

This chain uses TRBV12-3 or TRBV12-4 with TRBJ2-5; TRBD1 or TRBD2 may be the D gene (5 bases each). Trimming removed 5 bases at V and 5 bases at J, with 18 bases between. This CDR3 comprises 15 residues. The CDR3 DNA is TGTGCCAGCAGTCCCCGGACGGGGTCAGGGGAGACCCAGTACTTC. Its protein is CASSPRTGSGETQYF.

The chain carries TRBV20-1 and TRBJ2-3; TRBD2 matches at 8 bases. V was clipped by 0 bases and J by 4 bases; unmatched bases: 3. The germline V gene encodes CDR1 DFQATT and CDR2 SNEGSKA (reference sequence). This CDR3 has 14 amino acids. The CDR3, as DNA: TGCAGTGCTAGAGATAAGCGGGGGCCAGATACGCAGTATTTT. Translated, it gives CSARDKRGPDTQYF.

This clonotype appeared a few times. This sequence joins TRBV6-1 and TRBJ2-7; 9 bases are a match to TRBD2. The germline CDR1 and CDR2 sequences are MNHNS and SASEGT. With 6 bases clipped from V and 4 bases from J, the junction kept 4 bases outside the gene matches. This CDR3 has 13 residues. In DNA, the CDR3 is TGTGCCAGCAGCATTAGCGGGGGATACGAGCAGTACTTC. Translating it yields CASSISGGYEQYF.

The V gene is TRBV11-2, the J gene TRBJ2-7, with D perhaps matching TRBD2 (6 bases). Germline V gene sequence: CDR1 SGHAT, CDR2 FQNNGV. CDR3 length: 17 residues. V was shortened by 4 bases and J by 3 bases, with 22 bases between the two germline ends. The DNA for the CDR3 is TGTGCCAGCAGCTCATACGGTAGGGCGGAGGGGATCTACGAGCAGTACTTC. The encoded protein is CASSSYGRAEGIYEQYF.